Presented here are 11 T cell receptor beta chains from one specimen sequenced in a study of neurological immune-mediated disorders (dated by TCRdb to about 2019). Libraries were prepared through 5' RACE. TCRdb shows the sequencer as Illumina HiSeq 2500. TCRdb reprocessing: public reads trimmed at Q25 with fastp, clones called with MiXCR, in-frame beta chains kept. Entries are consolidated by CDR3 protein sequence, retaining the most common genes and DNA. The sample table records approximately 74,000 distinct CDR3 sequences; about 9.5% of these occur just once. The ten largest clones capture about 1.7% of the sample. The sequenced material came from PBMCs. Source of these receptors: a man over 45 in good health.

This clonotype was detected ten times or more. The chain is built from TRBV7-9 and TRBJ2-5; 10 nucleotides match TRBD2. CDR1 is SEHNR and CDR2 is FQNEAQ in the germline V gene (reference sequence). CDR3 length equals 16 residues. V trimming: 7 bases; J trimming: 5 bases; junction bases outside the gene matches: 13. CDR3 amino acids: CASNFSGGARWETQYF. The CDR3 DNA reads as TGTGCCAGCAACTTCAGCGGGGGGGCCCGGTGGGAGACCCAGTACTTC.

This clonotype showed up just a few times. The V gene is TRBV29-1, the J gene TRBJ2-5; perhaps TRBD1 as D (6 bases). Germline assignment: CDR1 SQVTM and CDR2 ANQGSEA. V was cut by 4 bases and J by 3 bases, with 9 bases left in between. The CDR3 loop spans 12 amino acids. The DNA for the CDR3 is TGCAGCGTTGGGTGGACAGAAGAGACCCAGTACTTC. As protein: CSVGWTEETQYF.

The V gene is TRBV24-1, the J gene TRBJ2-5, with 8 bases that match TRBD1. V was clipped by 0 bases and J by 4 bases; unmatched bases: 12. CDR1 is KGHDR, CDR2 SFDVKD, per germline. The CDR3 covers 18 residues. The CDR3, as DNA: TGTGCCACCAGTGATTTGCTCCACCTGACAGGGGTGGGAGAGACCCAGTACTTC. It encodes CATSDLLHLTGVGETQYF.

Here the CDR3 reads CASTPGGPSDTQYF. The DNA for the CDR3 is TGTGCCAGCACCCCCGGGGGGCCCTCCGATACGCAGTATTTT. The V call is TRBV12-3 or TRBV12-4, the J call TRBJ2-3, with a tentative D call TRBD2 (7 bases). The CDR3 sequence is 14 residues long. V was shortened by 7 bases and J by 6 bases, with 17 bases between the two germline ends.

This clonotype showed up many times. The chain recombines TRBV5-1 with TRBJ1-2; 9 bases align to TRBD1. CDR1 is SGHRS, CDR2 YFSETQ, per germline. This CDR3 region has 13 residues. The V segment lost 0 bases and the J segment 8 bases; nucleotides outside the gene matches: 2. The CDR3 sequence: CASSLDRGPGYTF. The CDR3 region has the DNA TGCGCCAGCAGCTTGGACAGGGGGCCCGGCTACACCTTC. The whole variable domain, remainder taken from reference TRBV5-1 and TRBJ1-2, is KAGVTQTPRYLIKTRGQQVTLSCSPISGHRSVSWYQQTPGQGLQFLFEYFSETQRNKGNFPGRFSGRQFSNSRSEMNVSTLELGDSALYLCASSLDRGPGYTFGSGTRLTVV.

This clonotype was seen a handful of times. The V and J genes are TRBV25-1 and TRBJ1-1; 9 bases align to TRBD1. The germline V gene has CDR1 MGHDK and CDR2 SYGVNS. Trimming cost V 4 bases and J 6 bases; bases outside gene matches: 6. The length of the CDR3 is 14 residues. CDR3 nucleotide sequence: TGTGCCAGCAGTGGGGGACAGGGTTGGGCTGAAGCTTTCTTT. It translates to CASSGGQGWAEAFF.

In this sample, this clonotype turned up many times. The V call is TRBV27, the J call TRBJ2-7; TRBD1 matches at 11 bases. Germline trimming cut 5 bases from V and 3 bases from J; bases unmatched to any gene: 6. Germline CDR1 MNHEY, CDR2 SMNVEV (reference sequence). The CDR3 contains 15 residues. CDR3 bases: TGTGCCAGCAGTCCCAAGGACAGGGGGCTCTACGAGCAGTACTTC. Amino acids: CASSPKDRGLYEQYF.

This clonotype appeared many times. V gene TRBV18 combines with J gene TRBJ2-1, with 8 bases aligning to TRBD2. V shed 0 bases and J 10 bases; nucleotides not matched to a gene: 2. Germline loops: CDR1 KGHSH, CDR2 LQKENI. The CDR3 runs to 13 residues. The CDR3 spells CASSPPGLEEQFF. CDR3 DNA: TGTGCCAGCTCACCACCGGGACTAGAAGAGCAGTTCTTC.

This clonotype was recorded many times. This sequence joins TRBV6-2 or TRBV6-3 and TRBJ2-1, with unresolved D. The CDR3 is 15 residues long. Germline values: CDR1 MNHEY, CDR2 SVGEGT. V gave up 0 bases and J gave up 12 bases, with 18 bases separating them. CDR3 region: CASSYSPAASKGQFF. The CDR3 nucleotides read TGTGCCAGCAGTTACTCCCCCGCAGCCAGTAAAGGGCAGTTCTTC.

This clonotype came up many times. The rearrangement links TRBV11-2 to TRBJ2-5; D remains unclear. This CDR3 contains 14 residues. Germline CDR1 reads SGHAT; CDR2 reads FQNNGV. V lost 3 bases and J lost 4, with 12 bases in between. The CDR3 region has the DNA TGTGCCAGCAGCTTTGGACCGGGTCTAGAGACCCAGTACTTC. Its translation: CASSFGPGLETQYF.

This chain uses TRBV20-1 with TRBJ2-5, with TRBD1 identical over 9 bases. The V and J ends lost 6 bases and 0 bases, in that order; junction bases with no gene match: 8. Per the germline V gene, CDR1 is DFQATT and CDR2 is SNEGSKA (reference sequence). CDR3 length equals 15 residues. The CDR3 is CSANTGTGYQETQYF. CDR3 sequence (DNA): TGCAGTGCGAACACCGGGACAGGGTACCAAGAGACCCAGTACTTC.